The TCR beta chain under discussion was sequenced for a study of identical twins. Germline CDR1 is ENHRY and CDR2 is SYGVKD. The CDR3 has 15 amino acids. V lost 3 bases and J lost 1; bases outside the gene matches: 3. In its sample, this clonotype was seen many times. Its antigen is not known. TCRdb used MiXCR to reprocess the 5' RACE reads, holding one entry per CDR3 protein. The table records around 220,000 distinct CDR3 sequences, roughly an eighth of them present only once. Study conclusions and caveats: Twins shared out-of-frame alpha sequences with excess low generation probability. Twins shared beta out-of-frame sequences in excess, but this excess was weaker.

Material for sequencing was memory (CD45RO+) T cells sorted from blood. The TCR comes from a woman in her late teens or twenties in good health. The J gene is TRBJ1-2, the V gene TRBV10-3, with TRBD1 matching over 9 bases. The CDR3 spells CAISDAGQGNYGYTF. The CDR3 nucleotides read TGTGCCATCAGTGATGCGGGACAGGGTAACTATGGCTACACCTTC.